The rows below give T cell receptor beta chains drawn from one sample of a study of cytomegalovirus exposure and HLA in healthy donors. Libraries were prepared by immunoSEQ multiplex PCR; TCRdb keeps only in-frame clonotypes and omits some of them. Here the sample spans fewer than 120,000 clones, around 90% being singletons. Sequenced: PBMCs. These receptors were taken from a woman aged 18 to 35 in good health and CMV-seronegative. Each CDR3 is given with its conserved first and last residue. The D gene is left open where the match is weak. Expanded clones are given a class, and other clones once, few, many or no size at all.

clone_size	j_call	d_call	v_call	cdr3_nt	cdr3_aa
-	TRBJ2-1	-	TRBV4-3	TGCGCCAGCAGTCTGGTCGCGAATGAGCAGTTCTTC	CASSLVANEQFF
once	TRBJ1-1	TRBD1	TRBV28	TGTGCCAGCAGAGATCAGGGGGCGCGAACTGAAGCTTTCTTT	CASRDQGARTEAFF
-	TRBJ1-1	-	TRBV6-6	TGTGCCAGCGGTAGAGGCGGGGGGAACACTGAAGCTTTCTTT	CASGRGGGNTEAFF
-	TRBJ2-3	-	TRBV11-3	TGTGCCAGCAGCCTACACAGATTAGATACGCAGTATTTT	CASSLHRLDTQYF
-	TRBJ2-7	TRBD2	TRBV19	TGTGCCAGTAGTACAAGATCCCTGGCGGGAGGCTCCTACGAGCAGTACTTC	CASSTRSLAGGSYEQYF
-	TRBJ2-1	TRBD2	TRBV6-1	TGTGCCAGCAGTGAACTAGCGGGGGGGTACAATGAGCAGTTCTTC	CASSELAGGYNEQFF
-	TRBJ2-2	TRBD1	TRBV10-1	TGCGCCAGCGGACAGGGGAACACCGGGGAGCTGTTTTTT	CASGQGNTGELFF
-	TRBJ2-1	TRBD1	TRBV7-9	TGTGCCAGCACCAAACAGGGGGCTTATGAGCAGTTCTTC	CASTKQGAYEQFF
-	TRBJ2-2	TRBD2	TRBV27	TGTGCCAGCAGTTTCTGGACTAGCGGGAAATCCGGGGAGCTGTTTTTT	CASSFWTSGKSGELFF
-	TRBJ1-1	TRBD1	TRBV19	TGTGCCAGTACCTCTAGATCAGGGGGTAGATCTGAAGCTTTCTTT	CASTSRSGGRSEAFF
-	TRBJ2-5	-	TRBV7-9	TGTGCCAGCAGCCCCGTGCGGGTCCAAGAGACCCAGTACTTC	CASSPVRVQETQYF
-	TRBJ1-5	TRBD1	TRBV10-3	TGTGCCATCAGTGATTCCGGGACAGGGGGCGAGGACCAGCATTTT	CAISDSGTGGEDQHF
few	TRBJ2-1	TRBD2	TRBV7-3	TGTGCCAGCAGCCCACTAGCGGGGTCCTACAATGAGCAGTTCTTC	CASSPLAGSYNEQFF
-	TRBJ2-3	-	TRBV6-5	TGTGCCAGCACCGACAGGAACACAGATACGCAGTATTTT	CASTDRNTDTQYF
-	TRBJ1-1	-	TRBV19	TGTGCCAGTCGATCCGCGGAGAACACTGAAGCTTTCTTT	CASRSAENTEAFF
-	TRBJ2-1	TRBD2	TRBV27	TGTGCCAGCAGGAAGAATCCGGGACTAGCGGGAGACTACAATGAGCAGTTCTTC	CASRKNPGLAGDYNEQFF
-	TRBJ1-1	TRBD1	TRBV27	TGTGCCAGCAGTTCCACCTGGGACAGGGGGCCTAGCACTGAAGCTTTCTTT	CASSSTWDRGPSTEAFF
-	TRBJ2-7	TRBD1	TRBV28	TGTGCCAGCAGTCCAGGGGGCATCAACGAGCAGTACTTC	CASSPGGINEQYF
once	TRBJ2-1	-	TRBV5-1	TGCGCCAGCAGCTTCGACTCCGAAGGAAATGAGCAGTTCTTC	CASSFDSEGNEQFF
-	TRBJ2-5	-	TRBV5-4	TGTGCCAGCAGCTCTCAGAAGGGGGAGACCCAGTACTTC	CASSSQKGETQYF
-	TRBJ2-3	TRBD2	TRBV10-3	TGTGCCATCATGGCGGGGGGGAAGGCAGATACGCAGTATTTT	CAIMAGGKADTQYF
-	TRBJ1-2	TRBD1	TRBV4-3	TGCGCCAGCAGCCAAGATCCCGACAGGGCGATCTATGGCTACACCTTC	CASSQDPDRAIYGYTF
-	TRBJ1-6	-	TRBV5-1	TGCGCCAGCAGCTTGAGTTTCGAGCCGGGGGGAAATTCACCCCTCCACTTT	CASSLSFEPGGNSPLHF
-	TRBJ1-2	-	TRBV6-4	TGTGCCAGCAGTTCCCCCCAAGGGGCAGGTGGCTACACCTTC	CASSSPQGAGGYTF
-	TRBJ1-5	-	TRBV30	TGTGCCTGGGGCAGCGGTCGGAGCAATCAGCCCCAGCATTTT	CAWGSGRSNQPQHF